This TCR beta chain was recovered during a study of T cell responses to AZD1222 COVID-19 vaccine. Study-level findings and limits: Donors were largely white British and mainly female; clonal diversity was possibly underestimated. At baseline, just five to seven AZD1222 recipients tested seropositive. Variant regions that are unmutated are reportedly the target of nearly half of spike-specific TCRs. Across the whole spike, CD4 TCRs peaked at regions 160-218 and 743-854.

Repertoires were generated with immunoSEQ multiplex PCR, while TCRdb's copy carries only in-frame clones and drops some. The data show 130,000 or so clones, 70% to 90% seen once. The V end lost 1 base, the J end lost 4 bases, and 17 bases lay between the germline ends. Germline V CDR1 and CDR2: LGHNA, YNFKEQ. The CDR3 is made up of 17 amino acids. A word on this clone: Its target is not known.

The clonotype comes from an adult who received the MenACWY meningococcal vaccine as a control. V usage is TRBV4-2 and J usage is TRBJ1-5; possibly TRBD1 for D (6 bases). Here the sequenced sample was peripheral blood, taken 28 days after the second dose of the MenACWY control vaccine. For the CDR3, the DNA is TGTGCCAGCAGCCAAGGTCCCAGGGGTATGCGAAATCAGCCCCAGCATTTT. Translating gives CASSQGPRGMRNQPQHF.